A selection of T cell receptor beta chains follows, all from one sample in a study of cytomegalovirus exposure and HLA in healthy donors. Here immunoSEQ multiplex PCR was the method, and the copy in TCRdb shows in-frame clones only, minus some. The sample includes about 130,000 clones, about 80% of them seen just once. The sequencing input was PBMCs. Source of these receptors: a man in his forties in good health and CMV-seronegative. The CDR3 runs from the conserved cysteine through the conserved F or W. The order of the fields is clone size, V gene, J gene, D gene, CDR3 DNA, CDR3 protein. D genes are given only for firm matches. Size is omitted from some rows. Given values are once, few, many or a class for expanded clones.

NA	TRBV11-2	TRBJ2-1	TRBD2	TGTGCCAGCAGCCTCTATAGCGGGAGTCACCTCTACAATGAGCAGTTCTTC	CASSLYSGSHLYNEQFF
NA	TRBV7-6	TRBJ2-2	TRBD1	TGTGCCAGCAGCTCAAGACAGGGGACAGGGGAGCTGTTTTTT	CASSSRQGTGELFF
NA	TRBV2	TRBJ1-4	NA	TGTGCCAGCATAAGTCTGGGCAGGGCTGGTGAAAAACTGTTTTTT	CASISLGRAGEKLFF
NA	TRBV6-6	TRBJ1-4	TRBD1	TGTGCCAGCAGTAATTCCGGGACAGATACTAATGAAAAACTGTTTTTT	CASSNSGTDTNEKLFF
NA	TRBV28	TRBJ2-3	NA	TGTGCCAGCAGTTTAGACGGGGATACGCAGTATTTT	CASSLDGDTQYF
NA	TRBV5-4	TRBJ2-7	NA	TGTGCCAGCAGCTTCTCCAGGCGATACGAGCAGTACTTC	CASSFSRRYEQYF
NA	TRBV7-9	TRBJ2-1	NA	TGTGCCACCCAGTCTGGACATCAATCGGGTGAGCAGTTCTTC	CATQSGHQSGEQFF
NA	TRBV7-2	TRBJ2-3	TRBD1	TGTGCCAGCAGCTTTGGGACAGGGAGAGATACGCAGTATTTT	CASSFGTGRDTQYF
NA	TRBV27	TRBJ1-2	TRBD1	TGTGCCAGCAGTCGACAGGGACTTAACTATGGCTACACCTTC	CASSRQGLNYGYTF
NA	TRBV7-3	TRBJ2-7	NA	TGTGCCAGCAGCTTAAGCGCTTCCTACGAGCAGTACTTC	CASSLSASYEQYF
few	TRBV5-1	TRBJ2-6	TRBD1	TGCGCCAGCAGCTTGAGGGGACAGCGATCCTCTGGGGCCAACGTCCTGACTTTC	CASSLRGQRSSGANVLTF
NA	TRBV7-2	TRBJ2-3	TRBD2	TGTGCCACCCAACGAAGAACAACGGGAGGTGGTCCAGATACGCAGTATTTT	CATQRRTTGGGPDTQYF
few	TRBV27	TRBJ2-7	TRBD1	TGTGCCAGCAGAGACAGGGGGGGGCCCTACGAGCAGTACTTC	CASRDRGGPYEQYF
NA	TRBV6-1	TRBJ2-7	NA	TGTGCCAGCAGTCGGGACATTACCTACGAGCAGTACTTC	CASSRDITYEQYF
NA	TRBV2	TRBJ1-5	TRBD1	TGTGCCAGCAGTGGCCGGGGGCAGGGGGCCAATCAGCCCCAGCATTTT	CASSGRGQGANQPQHF
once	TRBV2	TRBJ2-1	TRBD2	TGTGCCAGCAGTGACCTAGCGGGAGTCGACAATGAGCAGTTCTTC	CASSDLAGVDNEQFF
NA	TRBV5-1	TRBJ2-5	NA	TGCGCCAGCAGCTACCGGGGGAGCTCCAGGGCAGAGACCCAGTACTTC	CASSYRGSSRAETQYF
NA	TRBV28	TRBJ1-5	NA	TGTGCCAGCAGTCCCTCGACAGGACAGCCCCAGCATTTT	CASSPSTGQPQHF
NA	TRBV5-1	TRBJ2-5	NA	TGCGCCAGCAGTGAGCGGCCTGCAGGAGAGACCCAGTACTTC	CASSERPAGETQYF
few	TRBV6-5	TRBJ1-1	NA	TGTGCCAGCAGTTACTCCTTGGCGGGAACTGAAGCTTTCTTT	CASSYSLAGTEAFF
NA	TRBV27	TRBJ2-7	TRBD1	TGTGCCAGCAGCAAGAGGGGACAGAACTACGAGCAGTACTTC	CASSKRGQNYEQYF
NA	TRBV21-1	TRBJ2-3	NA	TGTGCCAGCATTGGGAGACTAGCGGGAGGGCCGGGTACGCAGTATTTT	CASIGRLAGGPGTQYF
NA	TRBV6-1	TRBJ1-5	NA	TGTGCCAGCAGTGAAGGGCGGGACGTGAGGAGGGGTAATCAGCCCCAGCATTTT	CASSEGRDVRRGNQPQHF
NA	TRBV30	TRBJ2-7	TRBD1	TGTGCCTGGGCGACAGGGAACTACGAGCAGTACTTC	CAWATGNYEQYF
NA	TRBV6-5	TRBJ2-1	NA	TGTGCCAGCAGTTACTCGACAGGCGTCTCCTACAATGAGCAGTTCTTC	CASSYSTGVSYNEQFF
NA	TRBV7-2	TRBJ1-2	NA	TGTGCCAGCAGCCTAGGGGAGGCAGCCTATGGCTACACCTTC	CASSLGEAAYGYTF
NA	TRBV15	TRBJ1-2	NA	TGTGCCACCAGCAGGGCCAGGGGTGAAGTAGACTATGGCTACACCTTC	CATSRARGEVDYGYTF
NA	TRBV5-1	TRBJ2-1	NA	TGCGCCAGCAGCTCGAGAGACGGGACTTTGGATGAGCAGTTCTTC	CASSSRDGTLDEQFF
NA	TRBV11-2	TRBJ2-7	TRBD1	TGTGCCAGCAACAGACAGGGAGCCGGCTACGAGCAGTACTTC	CASNRQGAGYEQYF
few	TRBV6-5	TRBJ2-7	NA	TGTGCCAGTTCAACCGGGACATCGACCTACGAGCAGTACTTC	CASSTGTSTYEQYF
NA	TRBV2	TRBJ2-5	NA	TGTGCCAGCAGTGACAGGGGGGTTCCCCAAGAGACCCAGTACTTC	CASSDRGVPQETQYF
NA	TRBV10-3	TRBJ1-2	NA	TGTGCCATCAGTGAGGGGGTAGGGGCCGGCTACACCTTC	CAISEGVGAGYTF
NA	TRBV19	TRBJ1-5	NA	TGTGCCAGTAGTGCAGGTCTGGGAGCCTATAGCAATCAGCCCCAGCATTTT	CASSAGLGAYSNQPQHF
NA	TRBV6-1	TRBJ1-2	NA	TGTGCCAGCAGTGATTGGGGCCGTAACTATGGCTACACCTTC	CASSDWGRNYGYTF
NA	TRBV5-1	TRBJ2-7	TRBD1	TGCGCCAGCAGGAGGGAGACAGGGACCTACGAGCAGTACTTC	CASRRETGTYEQYF
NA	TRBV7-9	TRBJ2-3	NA	TGTGCCAGCAGCAGCCCTCCGGATGGGGCAACAGATACGCAGTATTTT	CASSSPPDGATDTQYF
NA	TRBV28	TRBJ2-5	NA	TGTGCCAGCAGTTTGGGGCAGACCCAGTACTTC	CASSLGQTQYF
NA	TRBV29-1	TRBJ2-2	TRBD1	TGCAGCGTACAGGGGGGAGTGGGGACCGGGGAGCTGTTTTTT	CSVQGGVGTGELFF
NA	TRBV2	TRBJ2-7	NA	TGTGCCAGCAGGTGGGGGACAACAACCTACGAGCAGTACTTC	CASRWGTTTYEQYF
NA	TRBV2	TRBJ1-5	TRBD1	TGTGCCAGCACCAGGGACAGGGTAAATCAGCCCCAGCATTTT	CASTRDRVNQPQHF
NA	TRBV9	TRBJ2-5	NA	TGTGCCAGCAGCGTAGCTGGCGGGTACACGGCCCAGTACTTC	CASSVAGGYTAQYF
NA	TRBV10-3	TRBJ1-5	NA	TGTGCCATCGGTGAGTCCCGGCGGAGCAATCAGCCCCAGCATTTT	CAIGESRRSNQPQHF
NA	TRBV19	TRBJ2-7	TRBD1	TGTGCCAGCGGACAGGGGGCCAGCTACGAGCAGTACTTC	CASGQGASYEQYF
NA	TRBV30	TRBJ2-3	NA	TGTGCCTGGTTGGGCGGGGAGGATACGCAGTATTTT	CAWLGGEDTQYF
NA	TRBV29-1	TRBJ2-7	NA	TGCAGCGTTGAAGACAGAGGTGGCTACGAGCAGTACTTC	CSVEDRGGYEQYF
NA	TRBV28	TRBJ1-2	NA	TGTGCCAGCAGTTTACGTGGGACACTCGGCGGGGGTAACTATGGCTACACCTTC	CASSLRGTLGGGNYGYTF
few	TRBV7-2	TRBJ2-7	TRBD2	TGTGCCAGCAGCTTAGCGGCTAGCGGGGGGGCAGTTCCCTACGAGCAGTACTTC	CASSLAASGGAVPYEQYF
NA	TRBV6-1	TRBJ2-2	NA	TGTGCCAGCAGCACACCGTGGACCGGGGAGCTGTTTTTT	CASSTPWTGELFF